The 13 T cell receptor beta chains in this list originate from one sample, sequenced in a study of T-cell memory formation after mild COVID-19. A single record per CDR3 protein comes from TCRdb applying MiXCR to the 5' RACE reads. The sample carries about 260,000 distinct CDR3 sequences, around 15% recorded once. Sequencing was performed on PBMCs or a T cell subset sorted from them (not recorded which). The source of these receptors is a young man who had mild COVID-19 (a few samples of this study predate the infection). Cell type and time point are not known.

The chain recombines TRBV6-5 with TRBJ1-4, with 9 bases identical to TRBD1. J was trimmed by 4 bases and V by 4 bases; bases with no gene match: 13. The length of the CDR3 is 18 residues. Germline V lookup: CDR1 MNHEY, CDR2 SVGAGI. The CDR3 nucleotides are TGTGCCAGCAGTTTACAGGGGGCCGACCCACGCCGTAATGAAAAACTGTTTTTT. Its protein product is CASSLQGADPRRNEKLFF.

This chain links TRBV7-9 with TRBJ2-3; 10 bases align to TRBD2. CDR1 and CDR2 (germline): SEHNR, FQNEAQ (reference sequence). Losses at the gene ends were 1 base for V and 2 bases for J; bases not matched to a gene: 6. This CDR3 has 17 amino acids. The CDR3 loop is CASSLVLAGDNTDTQYF. In DNA, the CDR3 is TGTGCCAGCAGCTTAGTCCTAGCGGGGGACAACACAGATACGCAGTATTTT. The variable domain in full, with the rest retrieved from reference TRBV7-9 and TRBJ2-3, is DTGVSQNPRHKITKRGQNVTFRCDPISEHNRLYWYRQTLGQGPEFLTYFQNEAQLEKSRLLSDRFSAERPKGSFSTLEIQRTEQGDSAMYLCASSLVLAGDNTDTQYFGPGTRLTVL.

This clonotype was counted ten times or more. V gene TRBV28 combines with J gene TRBJ1-5, with D unresolved. This CDR3 contains 12 residues. Germline CDR1 is MDHEN and CDR2 is SYDVKM. V lost 3 bases and J lost 7, with 7 bases in between. CDR3 region: CASSLYRQPQHF. DNA for the CDR3: TGTGCCAGCAGTTTGTACCGACAGCCCCAGCATTTT.

The V gene is TRBV27, the J gene TRBJ2-5, with TRBD2 matching over 7 bases. This CDR3 is 14 amino acids long. Germline CDR1 MNHEY, CDR2 SMNVEV (reference sequence). Trimming removed 3 bases from V and 5 bases from J; junction bases left unmatched: 6. CDR3 nucleotides: TGTGCCAGCAGTTTTCTGAGCGGGGTGGAGACCCAGTACTTC. It yields the protein CASSFLSGVETQYF.

The J gene is TRBJ2-6, the V gene TRBV6-5; D remains ambiguous. The CDR3 is made up of 14 amino acids. Germline V gene data show CDR1 as MNHEY and CDR2 as SVGAGI. Trimming took off 7 bases at V and 4 bases at J, with 11 bases between the two ends. In DNA form, the CDR3 reads TGTGCCAGCACCGACTCTTTAGGGGCCAACGTCCTGACTTTC. It codes for CASTDSLGANVLTF.

The chain is built from TRBV5-1 and TRBJ1-2, with D tentatively TRBD1 (5 bases). The CDR3 loop spans 17 amino acids. Germline lookup yields CDR1 SGHRS and CDR2 YFSETQ. The V gene lost 0 bases and the J gene lost 0 bases, with 15 bases spanning the gap. The DNA of the CDR3 is TGCGCCAGCAGCTTGGTGGGATGGGACCGAGCTAACTATGGCTACACCTTC. Its translation is CASSLVGWDRANYGYTF.

This clonotype turned up a few times. The chain recombines TRBV15 with TRBJ1-6, with D possibly TRBD1 on 5 matching bases. The germline gives CDR1 LNHNV, CDR2 YYDKDF (reference sequence). The CDR3 is 14 residues long. Trimming pared 6 bases from V and 0 bases from J, leaving 6 bases between. For the CDR3, the DNA is TGTGCCACCAGAGGGGTCTCCTATAATTCACCCCTCCACTTT. It specifies CATRGVSYNSPLHF.

A few counts support this clonotype. The chain employs TRBV20-1 and TRBJ2-7; 10 positions match TRBD2. Germline V gives CDR1 DFQATT, CDR2 SNEGSKA (reference sequence). This CDR3 contains 13 residues. With V trimmed by 3 bases and J by 7 bases, 6 bases remained unmatched. CDR3 region: CSASRSGGNEQYV. DNA of the CDR3: TGCAGTGCTAGTCGTAGCGGGGGGAATGAGCAGTACGTC.

This clonotype was detected a few times. This chain joins TRBV11-1 and TRBJ2-7, with a weak D call TRBD1 (6 bases). CDR3 size: 13 residues. The germline CDR1 and CDR2 sequences are SGHAT and FQDESV (reference sequence). The CDR3 coding sequence is TGTTCTTCTGGAAGGGACACCTCCTACGAGCAGTACTTC. Its translation: CSSGRDTSYEQYF. Full variable domain (outside the CDR3, taken from reference TRBV11-1 and TRBJ2-7): EAEVAQSPRYKITEKSQAVAFWCDPISGHATLYWYRQILGQGPELLVQFQDESVVDDSQLPKDRFSAERLKGVDSTLKIQPAELGDSAMYLCSSGRDTSYEQYFGPGTRLTVT.

This clonotype has a handful of counts. The chain links TRBV28 to TRBJ2-3; the match to TRBD2 covers 8 bases. Germline lookup yields CDR1 MDHEN and CDR2 SYDVKM. The V gene end was trimmed by 2 bases and the J gene end by 2 bases; junction bases not matched to a gene: 6. CDR3 length equals 16 residues. CDR3: CASSLAASGPTDTQYF. The CDR3 coding sequence is TGTGCCAGCAGTTTAGCTGCTAGCGGGCCCACAGATACGCAGTATTTT.

The V call is TRBV7-9, the J call TRBJ2-5, with 8 nucleotides matching TRBD1. Per germline, CDR1 SEHNR and CDR2 FQNEAQ (reference sequence). The CDR3 runs 15 residues. V was pared by 4 bases and J by 5 bases, with 9 bases of the junction left unmatched. DNA of the CDR3: TGTGCCAGCAGCTCCTCAGGGGGCCCCGAGGAGACCCAGTACTTC. Translating gives CASSSSGGPEETQYF.

This clonotype showed up many times. V usage is TRBV27 and J usage is TRBJ1-5, with no clear D. Germline assignment: CDR1 MNHEY and CDR2 SMNVEV (reference sequence). The V gene lost 6 bases and the J gene lost 3 bases, with 12 bases spanning the gap. CDR3 length: 14 residues. The CDR3 spells CASSRPGYNQPQHF. CDR3 in DNA: TGTGCCAGCAGCCGACCGGGCTACAATCAGCCCCAGCATTTT.

The V call is TRBV7-2, the J call TRBJ1-5; no clear D. The V gene's germline CDR1 is SGHTA and CDR2 FQGNSA. The CDR3 runs to 16 residues. Trimming removed 2 bases at V and 3 bases at J, with 14 bases between. CDR3 loop: CASSLSSVRNNQPQHF. CDR3 nucleotides: TGTGCCAGCAGCTTATCGTCGGTACGGAACAATCAGCCCCAGCATTTT.